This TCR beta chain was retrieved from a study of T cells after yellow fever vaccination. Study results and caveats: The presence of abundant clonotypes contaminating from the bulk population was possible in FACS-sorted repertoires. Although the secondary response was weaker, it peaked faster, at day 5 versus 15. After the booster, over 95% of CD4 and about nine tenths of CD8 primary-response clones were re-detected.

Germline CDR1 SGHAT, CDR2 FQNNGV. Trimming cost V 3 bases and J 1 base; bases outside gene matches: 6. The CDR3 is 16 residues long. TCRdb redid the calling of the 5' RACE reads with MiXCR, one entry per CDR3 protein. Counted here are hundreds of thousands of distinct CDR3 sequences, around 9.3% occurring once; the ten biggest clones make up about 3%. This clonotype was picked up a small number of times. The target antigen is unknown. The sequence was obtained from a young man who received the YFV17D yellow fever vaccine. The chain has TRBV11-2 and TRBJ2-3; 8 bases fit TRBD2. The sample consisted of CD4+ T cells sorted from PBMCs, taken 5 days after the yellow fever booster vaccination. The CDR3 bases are TGTGCCAGCAGCTTTGTAGCGGGGCGAGGCACAGATACGCAGTATTTT. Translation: CASSFVAGRGTDTQYF.